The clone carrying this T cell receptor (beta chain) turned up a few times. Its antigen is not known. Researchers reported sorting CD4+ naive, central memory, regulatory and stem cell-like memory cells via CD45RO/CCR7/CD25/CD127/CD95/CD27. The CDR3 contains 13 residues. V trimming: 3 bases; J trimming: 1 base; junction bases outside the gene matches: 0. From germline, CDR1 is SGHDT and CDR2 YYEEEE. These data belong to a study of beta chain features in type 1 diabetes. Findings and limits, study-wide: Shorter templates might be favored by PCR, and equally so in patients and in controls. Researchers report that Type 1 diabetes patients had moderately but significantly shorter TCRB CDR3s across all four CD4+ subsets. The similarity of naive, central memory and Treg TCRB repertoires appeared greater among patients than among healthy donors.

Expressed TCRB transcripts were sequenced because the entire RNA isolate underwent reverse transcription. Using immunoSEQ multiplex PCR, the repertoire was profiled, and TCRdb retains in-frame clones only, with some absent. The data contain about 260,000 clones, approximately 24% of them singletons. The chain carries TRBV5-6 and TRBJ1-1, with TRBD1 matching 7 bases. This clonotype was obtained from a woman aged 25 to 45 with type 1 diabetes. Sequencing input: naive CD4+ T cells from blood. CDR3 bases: TGTGCCAGCAGCTGGGACAGGAACACTGAAGCTTTCTTT. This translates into CASSWDRNTEAFF.